The 30 T cell receptor beta chains below were found in one sample sequenced in a study of blood T cell repertoires in COVID-19. The table came from immunoSEQ multiplex PCR; TCRdb's copy has only in-frame clones and leaves some out. The repertoire has about 260,000 clones, 75% to 90% of them found once; the top ten carry less than 0.9%. The sample taken for sequencing was PBMCs or T cells enriched from blood (not recorded which). The receptor set was obtained from a man in his fifties or sixties who had been exposed to COVID-19.

The chain combines TRBV7-9 with TRBJ1-2, with D maybe TRBD1 (6 bases). In germline, CDR1 is SEHNR, CDR2 FQNEAQ (reference sequence). The CDR3 runs to 13 residues. Trimming took off 5 bases at V and 5 bases at J, with 12 bases between the two ends. DNA of the CDR3: TGTGCCAGCAGCCCTCGGACAGCTTATGGCTACACCTTC. Its translation: CASSPRTAYGYTF.

This chain links TRBV24-1 with TRBJ2-1; 10 positions match TRBD2. The CDR3 totals 15 residues. V was clipped by 3 bases and J by 13 bases; unmatched bases: 11. Germline assignment: CDR1 KGHDR and CDR2 SFDVKD. CDR3 in amino acids: CATSDTGTSVTPQFF. The CDR3 bases are TGTGCCACCAGTGATACCGGGACTAGCGTGACCCCACAGTTCTTC.

V and J are TRBV10-2 and TRBJ1-1; maybe TRBD1 (5 bases). Trimming took off 5 bases at V and 7 bases at J, with 8 bases between the two ends. The CDR3 length is 11 residues. CDR1 and CDR2 from the germline V gene are WSHSY and SAAADI. The CDR3 bases are TGCGCCAGCAGTCAGGGTAATGAAGCTTTCTTT. Translation gives CASSQGNEAFF.

Here the CDR3 DNA reads TGTGCCAGCAGCGTAGGAGCGGGCTCCTACAATGAGCAGTTCTTC. It yields the protein CASSVGAGSYNEQFF. This chain uses TRBV9 with TRBJ2-1, with a possible D match to TRBD2 (6 bases). With 0 bases removed from V and 0 bases from J, the gap between germline ends came to 7 bases. Germline CDR1 reads SGDLS; CDR2 reads YYNGEE. The CDR3 contains 15 residues. The entire variable domain, with the rest obtained from reference TRBV9 and TRBJ2-1, is as follows: DSGVTQTPKHLITATGQRVTLRCSPRSGDLSVYWYQQSLDQGLQFLIQYYNGEERAKGNILERFSAQQFPDLHSELNLSSLELGDSALYFCASSVGAGSYNEQFFGPGTRLTVL.

The sample holds a few counts of this clone. CDR3 nucleotides: TGCAGTGCTAGTAGGGGGAGTGGGGCCAACGTCCTGACTTTC. Amino acid sequence: CSASRGSGANVLTF. J is TRBJ2-6 and V is TRBV20-1, with D possibly matching TRBD1 (6 bases). This CDR3 has 14 amino acids. Germline CDR1 DFQATT, CDR2 SNEGSKA (reference sequence). V shed 3 bases and J shed 3 bases, with 9 bases lying between them.

The genes are TRBV7-6 and TRBJ1-1; possible D gene TRBD1, 5 bases. The germline V gene encodes CDR1 SGHVS and CDR2 FNYEAQ. This CDR3 spans 13 amino acids. Deletions cut 7 bases from V and 2 bases from J, with 11 bases between. CDR3 coding DNA: TGTGCCAGCAAAGGGGCCGTAAACACTGAAGCTTTCTTT. Its protein is CASKGAVNTEAFF.

This chain uses TRBV5-1 with TRBJ1-1, with D maybe TRBD1 (5 bases). This CDR3 has 15 residues. Germline-derived CDR1 and CDR2 are SGHRS and YFSETQ. Trimming removed 0 bases from V and 1 base from J, with 10 bases in between. The CDR3, as DNA: TGCGCCAGCAGCTTGGGCCAGACAGAGAACACTGAAGCTTTCTTT. Amino acid sequence: CASSLGQTENTEAFF.

The chain recombines TRBV28 with TRBJ1-5; 9 bases agree with TRBD1. CDR1 MDHEN and CDR2 SYDVKM come from the germline V gene. V was pared by 6 bases and J by 4 bases, with 7 bases of the junction left unmatched. This CDR3 comprises 15 residues. The CDR3 protein is CASRLGGTGNQPQHF. The CDR3 bases are TGTGCCAGCAGACTCGGTGGGACAGGGAATCAGCCCCAGCATTTT.

This chain links TRBV28 with TRBJ1-2, with D tentatively TRBD1 (6 bases). Germline assignment: CDR1 MDHEN and CDR2 SYDVKM. There are 14 residues in the CDR3. Trimming took 2 bases from V and 3 from J, leaving 10 bases between them. The CDR3 region is CASSLGTSYYGYTF. The CDR3 DNA sequence: TGTGCCAGCAGTTTAGGGACATCGTACTATGGCTACACCTTC.

The chain has TRBV19 and TRBJ1-1; 7 bases fit TRBD1. In germline, CDR1 is LNHDA, CDR2 SQIVND (reference sequence). The CDR3 is made up of 15 amino acids. With V trimmed by 5 bases and J by 4 bases, 10 bases remained unmatched. The CDR3: CASSLRPRDSTEAFF. In DNA, the CDR3 is TGTGCCAGTAGTCTCCGACCCCGGGACAGCACTGAAGCTTTCTTT.

The chain has TRBV10-3 and TRBJ1-2; a possible D gene is TRBD1 (5 bases). Germline V lookup: CDR1 ENHRY, CDR2 SYGVKD. The CDR3 consists of 14 residues. With 3 bases removed from V and 1 base from J, the gap between germline ends came to 9 bases. The CDR3 DNA follows: TGTGCCATCAGTGAAAGACAGAGTAACTATGGCTACACCTTC. It encodes CAISERQSNYGYTF.

CDR3 coding DNA: TGTGCCAGCGGGCTGGGGGGGAATGAAAAACTGTTTTTT. Translation gives CASGLGGNEKLFF. The chain carries TRBV7-9 and TRBJ1-4; the D gene is possibly TRBD1 (5 bases). This CDR3 is built from 13 residues. V lost 8 bases and J lost 5, with 12 bases in between. The germline V gene has CDR1 SEHNR and CDR2 FQNEAQ (reference sequence).

V gene TRBV18 combines with J gene TRBJ2-2; 9 positions agree with TRBD1. J gave up 4 bases and V 6 bases, and 6 bases lay outside the gene matches. The CDR3 has 15 amino acids. CDR1 is KGHSH and CDR2 is LQKENI in the germline V gene. The CDR3 DNA sequence: TGTGCCAGCTCCCCCCCGGACAGGGGCACCGGGGAGCTGTTTTTT. This codes for CASSPPDRGTGELFF.

A note on this clone: The junction departs from the called germline gene at one end, perhaps through a read error. This sequence joins TRBV7-7 and TRBJ2-3, with 10 bases identical to TRBD2. Germline CDR1 is SSHAT and CDR2 is FNYEAQ (reference sequence). CDR3 length equals 14 residues. Written as DNA, the CDR3 is TGTGCTAGCAGCCTTCTAGCGGGAGAGGATACGCAGTATTTT. It specifies CASSLLAGEDTQYF.

The rearrangement joins TRBV28 to TRBJ2-7; 8 bases map to TRBD1. After removal of 4 bases from V and 2 bases from J, the junction contained 13 bases not matched to a gene. Germline values: CDR1 MDHEN, CDR2 SYDVKM. The CDR3 has 17 amino acids. The DNA for the CDR3 is TGTGCCAGCAGTTCGCCCTCAGGGACAGGTGGCGCCTACGAGCAGTACTTC. It encodes CASSSPSGTGGAYEQYF.

J is TRBJ2-7 and V is TRBV6-5; tentative D call: TRBD2 (5 bases). Germline V gene sequence: CDR1 MNHEY, CDR2 SVGAGI. CDR3 length: 15 residues. V lost 6 bases, J lost 4 bases, and 19 bases lay in between. The chain's CDR3 is CASRSLTQREYEQYF. The CDR3 coding sequence is TGTGCCAGCAGGTCGTTGACACAGAGGGAGTACGAGCAGTACTTC.

The rearrangement uses TRBV6-1 and TRBJ2-1; D possibly corresponds to TRBD2 (5 bases). V shed 1 base and J shed 4 bases, with 8 bases lying between them. This CDR3 is built from 14 residues. Germline CDR1 MNHNS, CDR2 SASEGT. The CDR3 DNA follows: TGTGCCAGCAGTGAAGTGAGCGGTTACAATGAGCAGTTCTTC. Encoded protein: CASSEVSGYNEQFF.

The V gene is TRBV27, the J gene TRBJ2-3; 8 bases match TRBD2. The CDR3 has 17 amino acids. V shed 4 bases, J shed 5 bases, and the junction held 14 bases outside the gene matches. Germline values: CDR1 MNHEY, CDR2 SMNVEV (reference sequence). CDR3 loop: CASSSKIGGGRVDTQYF. The DNA of the CDR3 is TGTGCCAGCAGTTCCAAGATCGGCGGGGGGCGAGTAGATACGCAGTATTTT.

This chain uses TRBV19 with TRBJ2-3; a weak D match, TRBD1 (6 bases). The CDR3 has 12 residues. V was cut by 7 bases and J by 10 bases, with 15 bases left in between. Germline values: CDR1 LNHDA, CDR2 SQIVND (reference sequence). This CDR3 reads CASTGWTDAQYF. The CDR3 DNA follows: TGTGCCAGTACGGGGTGGACAGACGCGCAGTATTTT.

The CDR3 sequence: CASSSRSGNEKLFF. CDR3 DNA: TGTGCCAGCAGTTCCAGAAGCGGTAATGAAAAACTGTTTTTT. The chain links TRBV7-6 to TRBJ1-4; no clear D gene. Trimming pared 6 bases from V and 4 bases from J, leaving 12 bases between. This CDR3 comprises 14 residues. Germline CDR1 reads SGHVS; CDR2 reads FNYEAQ.

The chain couples TRBV28 to TRBJ1-5; 11 bases agree with TRBD1. The germline V gene encodes CDR1 MDHEN and CDR2 SYDVKM. The CDR3 runs 16 residues. The junction had 6 bases not matched to a gene; V was cut back by 2 bases and J by 6 bases. Written as DNA, the CDR3 is TGTGCCAGCAGTTTAGCTGGGACAGGGGGGGGTCAGCCCCAGCATTTT. This encodes CASSLAGTGGGQPQHF.

The chain has TRBV5-1 and TRBJ1-3; D ambiguous. Germline V gene data show CDR1 as SGHRS and CDR2 as YFSETQ. The CDR3 covers 12 residues. Trimming took 8 bases from V and 4 from J, leaving 10 bases between them. This CDR3 is CASGPGGNTIYF. DNA for the CDR3: TGCGCCAGTGGACCGGGGGGAAACACCATATATTTT.

The V call is TRBV11-3, the J call TRBJ1-1; D perhaps matches TRBD1 (5 bases). Germline CDR1 SGHNT, CDR2 YENEEA. This CDR3 contains 14 residues. Trimming pared 2 bases from V and 3 bases from J, leaving 10 bases between. CDR3 in DNA: TGTGCCAGCAGCTTATGGGGGGAGGACACTGAAGCTTTCTTT. Translating gives CASSLWGEDTEAFF.

This clone was seen just once. V is TRBV2 and J is TRBJ1-4; maybe TRBD1 (6 bases). Trimming took off 5 bases at V and 13 bases at J, with 14 bases between the two ends. The CDR3 is 12 amino acids. Germline CDR1 and CDR2: SNHLY and FYNNEI. The CDR3 protein is CASSPRGIGLFF. The DNA of the CDR3 is TGTGCCAGCAGTCCTAGGGGGATTGGACTGTTTTTT.

The count of this clone is one. The V call is TRBV5-6, the J call TRBJ1-5; TRBD1 matches at 7 bases. Germline trimming cut 3 bases from V and 1 base from J; bases unmatched to any gene: 1. Per germline, CDR1 SGHDT and CDR2 YYEEEE. The CDR3 is 14 amino acids. CDR3 amino acids: CASSWTGSNQPQHF. Written as DNA, the CDR3 is TGTGCCAGCAGCTGGACAGGCAGCAATCAGCCCCAGCATTTT.

This chain links TRBV28 with TRBJ1-5; 8 bases line up with TRBD1. Germline V lookup: CDR1 MDHEN, CDR2 SYDVKM. This CDR3 has 15 amino acids. V lost 6 bases and J lost 3; bases outside the gene matches: 7. The CDR3 bases are TGTGCCAGCAGGGTCGGGACAGGTAACAATCAGCCCCAGCATTTT. Its protein product is CASRVGTGNNQPQHF.

This chain uses TRBV21-1 with TRBJ2-7; the listed D gene, TRBD1, was not tested against the DNA. TRBV21-1 is reported as a pseudogene. The CDR3 runs 14 residues. The CDR3 nucleotides are TGTGCCAGACCCGCCGACAGGAAAACCTACGAGCAGTACTTC. As protein: CARPADRKTYEQYF.

The J gene is TRBJ2-1, the V gene TRBV11-3; the match to TRBD2 covers 11 bases. The CDR3 length is 14 residues. Germline trimming cut 6 bases from V and 7 bases from J; bases unmatched to any gene: 5. The germline gives CDR1 SGHNT, CDR2 YENEEA. The CDR3 loop is CASSTSGSVNEQFF. The CDR3 region has the DNA TGTGCCAGCAGTACTAGCGGGAGTGTAAATGAGCAGTTCTTC.

The chain couples TRBV7-9 to TRBJ1-5, with a tentative D call TRBD1 (5 bases). CDR1 is SEHNR and CDR2 is FQNEAQ in the germline V gene (reference sequence). V was trimmed by 6 bases and J by 4 bases, leaving 10 bases between them. The CDR3 contains 13 residues. This CDR3 reads CASSSQENQPQHF. DNA for the CDR3: TGTGCCAGCAGTTCACAGGAGAATCAGCCCCAGCATTTT. Complete variable domain (other parts from reference TRBV7-9 and TRBJ1-5): DTGVSQNPRHKITKRGQNVTFRCDPISEHNRLYWYRQTLGQGPEFLTYFQNEAQLEKSRLLSDRFSAERPKGSFSTLEIQRTEQGDSAMYLCASSSQENQPQHFGDGTRLSIL.

This chain joins TRBV9 and TRBJ1-6; 9 nucleotides line up with TRBD1. The ends lost 4 bases at V and 13 bases at J; junction bases unmatched: 15. CDR1 is SGDLS and CDR2 is YYNGEE in the germline V gene. The CDR3 loop spans 16 amino acids. The CDR3 region is CASSPAGTGFSSPLHF. CDR3 DNA: TGTGCCAGCAGCCCCGCCGGGACAGGGTTTTCTTCCCCCCTCCACTTT.